A selection of T cell receptor beta chains follows, all from one sample in a study of identical twins. TCRdb ran MiXCR on the 5' RACE reads and lists one entry per CDR3 protein. There are 450,000 to 650,000 distinct CDR3 sequences in the sample; around 15% occur only once, and roughly 0.46% lies in the top ten. The sample also formed part of further work on yellow fever vaccine responses in identical twins.

The sequenced sample consisted of CD4+ T cells sorted from blood. These receptors came from a woman aged 18-29 years in good health. Each CDR3 is given with its conserved first and last residue. The D gene is left open where the match is weak. For some rows the clone size is stated as once, few or many, or as a class when expanded; others skip it.

clone size | D gene | V gene | CDR3 protein
NA | TRBD2 | TRBV5-1 | CASSLALAGGPGGELFF
many | NA | TRBV12-3/TRBV12-4 | CASSYGGGSQETQYF
NA | TRBD2 | TRBV5-6 | CASSGTSGRSSYNEQFF
many | TRBD2 | TRBV12-3/TRBV12-4 | CASSLMASGAGELFF
few | NA | TRBV7-9 | CASSSMDRTQYF
NA | TRBD2 | TRBV28 | CATRGTSGRAGADTQYF
few | TRBD1 | TRBV12-3/TRBV12-4 | CATIDRGDNEQFF
few | NA | TRBV15 | CATSTLANPDTQYF
few | TRBD1 | TRBV12-3/TRBV12-4 | CASSLGQVSEAFF
few | NA | TRBV10-3 | CAISVGTTTEAFF
NA | TRBD1 | TRBV28 | CASSLPGQGSTDTQYF
many | TRBD1 | TRBV4-1 | CASSQDLGGNGANVLTF
few | NA | TRBV6-5 | CASSYSGGEADTQYF
few | TRBD1 | TRBV6-1 | CASSLSVRNRGDQPQHF
NA | TRBD1 | TRBV29-1 | CSVRQGAYEQYF
few | NA | TRBV5-1 | CASSFRTQNTEAFF
few | NA | TRBV4-2 | CASSQDTLFGGANEQFF
many | NA | TRBV10-1 | CASSELGAYEQYF
NA | NA | TRBV29-1 | CSVDRAQYF
NA | TRBD1 | TRBV10-3 | CAGAGTAGRDTQYF
NA | NA | TRBV25-1 | CASSPGTARWQYF
NA | TRBD2 | TRBV10-3 | CAISPGGPSGNEQFF
few | NA | TRBV7-9 | CASSFLGDTDTQYF
many | TRBD1 | TRBV7-9 | CASSLLGQGSTDTQYF
few | NA | TRBV10-3 | CAISEDSFGGTEAFF
NA | NA | TRBV19 | CARPQGIYNQPQHF
NA | TRBD2 | TRBV20-1 | CSASWTSGGNTQYF
many | TRBD1 | TRBV20-1 | CSARANAGQVQETQYF
NA | NA | TRBV6-5 | CASSLRDGEQFF
few | NA | TRBV5-1 | CASSPDSGRNTIYF
NA | TRBD2 | TRBV5-1 | CASSLVSSGTYEQYF
NA | TRBD1 | TRBV28 | CASPPPGRQGDNEQFF
NA | TRBD2 | TRBV11-2 | CASSLGGAGGQETQYF
few | NA | TRBV5-1 | CASSLLGSFDEQFF
many | NA | TRBV6-1 | CASRDAGGLDTQYF
few | TRBD1 | TRBV5-1 | CASSLEDRTPGDTEAFF
NA | NA | TRBV10-3 | CAISKDSNTEAFF
NA | TRBD1 | TRBV6-1 | CASSPGQGAFSSPLHF
NA | TRBD2 | TRBV2 | CASSVRREGTGELFF
NA | NA | TRBV28 | CASRGAPYGYTF
few | TRBD2 | TRBV20-1 | CSARPPLAGGKDTQYF
NA | TRBD2 | TRBV24-1 | CATSDRTGGVDEQFF
many | TRBD2 | TRBV29-1 | CSVAAGGVTDTQYF
NA | TRBD2 | TRBV20-1 | CSARVRTSGREQYF
few | TRBD2 | TRBV10-3 | CAISDSGTSGINEQFF
few | NA | TRBV11-2 | CASSLVRGPTTGELFF
many | NA | TRBV12-3/TRBV12-4 | CASSLGGLGGYTF
few | NA | TRBV10-2 | CASSEAADNSPLHF
NA | NA | TRBV10-3 | CAISVVGGVNEQFF